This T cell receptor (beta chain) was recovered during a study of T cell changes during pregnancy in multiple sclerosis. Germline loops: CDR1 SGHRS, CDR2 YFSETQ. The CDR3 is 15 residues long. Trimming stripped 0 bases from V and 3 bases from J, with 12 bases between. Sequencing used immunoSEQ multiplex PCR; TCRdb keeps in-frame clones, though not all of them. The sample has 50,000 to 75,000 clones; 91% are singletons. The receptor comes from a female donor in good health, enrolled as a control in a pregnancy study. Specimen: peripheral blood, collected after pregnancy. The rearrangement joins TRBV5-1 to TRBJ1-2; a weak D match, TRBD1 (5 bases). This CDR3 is CASSLGAGLYYGYTF. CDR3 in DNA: TGCGCCAGCAGCTTGGGGGCAGGGTTGTACTATGGCTACACCTTC.